Below, 31 T cell receptor beta chains from the same sample are listed, as sequenced in a study of T-cell reconstitution after alpha-beta-depleted transplantation in children. Unique molecular identifiers were used to barcode this TCRbeta library. TCRdb re-derived calls from the PCR reads in MiXCR, one entry per CDR3 protein. The sample yields around 360,000 distinct CDR3 sequences, around 10% seen once. Sequences were derived from PBMCs from the stem cell graft donor, sampled from the stem cell graft. These receptors originate from a human donor who donated a stem cell graft to a child with acute lymphoblastic leukemia.

In its sample, this clonotype was seen many times. CDR3 DNA sequence: TGTGCCAGCAGTTGGACAGGGGTGAATGAGCAGTTCTTC. Its protein product is CASSWTGVNEQFF. The J gene is TRBJ2-1, the V gene TRBV27; 9 nucleotides line up with TRBD1. Germline lookup yields CDR1 MNHEY and CDR2 SMNVEV (reference sequence). The CDR3 is made up of 13 amino acids. J lost 7 bases, V lost 4 bases, and 2 bases had no gene match.

There are a few counts of this clonotype. The chain couples TRBV6-1 to TRBJ1-5; weak D call: TRBD1 (6 bases). CDR3 length: 19 residues. Germline CDR1 is MNHNS and CDR2 is SASEGT. The V end lost 1 base, the J end lost 4 bases, and 23 bases lay between the germline ends. The CDR3 region has the DNA TGTGCCAGCAGTGAAGAAAACAGGGCCGACAATCACCTAAATCAGCCCCAGCATTTT. This codes for CASSEENRADNHLNQPQHF.

This clonotype was picked up a small number of times. The genes are TRBV20-1 and TRBJ2-1; a weak D match, TRBD2 (5 bases). V lost 1 base, J lost 4 bases, and 20 bases lay in between. The CDR3 extends over 17 amino acids. Germline CDR1 DFQATT, CDR2 SNEGSKA (reference sequence). The CDR3 region is CSARAYQDSVVYNEQFF. In DNA form, the CDR3 reads TGCAGTGCTAGAGCCTACCAGGACTCGGTGGTTTACAATGAGCAGTTCTTC.

V usage is TRBV6-2 or TRBV6-3 and J usage is TRBJ2-1, with 14 bases fitting TRBD2. The CDR3 spans 19 residues. After removal of 6 bases from V and 3 bases from J, the junction contained 13 bases not matched to a gene. From germline, CDR1 is MNHEY and CDR2 SVGEGT. CDR3: CASRTGLAGAGAVYNEQFF. The CDR3 DNA reads as TGTGCCAGCAGAACGGGACTAGCGGGAGCCGGGGCGGTCTACAATGAGCAGTTCTTC.

This clonotype has more than one count but fewer than ten. The V gene is TRBV20-1, the J gene TRBJ2-5; D could derive from TRBD1 or TRBD2 (5 bases each). CDR1 is DFQATT and CDR2 is SNEGSKA in the germline V gene (reference sequence). The CDR3 spans 13 residues. V shed 2 bases and J shed 5 bases, with 12 bases lying between them. In DNA form, the CDR3 reads TGCAGTGCTAGATCTAGCTGGGGCGAGACCCAGTACTTC. Translating it yields CSARSSWGETQYF.

The rearrangement joins TRBV25-1 to TRBJ2-7; D uncertain. Germline V gene lookup returns CDR1 MGHDK and CDR2 SYGVNS. The CDR3 consists of 12 residues. Between the trimmed V and J ends, which lost 2 bases and 3 bases, there was a span of 5 bases. CDR3 DNA sequence: TGTGCCAGCAGTGAAGACGGCTACGAGCAGTACTTC. It is translated as CASSEDGYEQYF.

This chain links TRBV4-3 with TRBJ2-3, with a weak D call TRBD2 (5 bases). Trimming stripped 1 base from V and 0 bases from J, with 11 bases between. The CDR3 is 16 amino acids. The germline gives CDR1 LGHNA, CDR2 YSLEER. CDR3 DNA: TGCGCCAGCAGCCAAGTTCAGACTACTAGCACAGATACGCAGTATTTT. This gives the protein CASSQVQTTSTDTQYF.

Only a few counts were recorded for this clonotype. The CDR3 reads CSATKTGSELYNEQFF. In DNA, the CDR3 is TGCAGTGCTACAAAGACAGGGTCCGAGCTTTACAATGAGCAGTTCTTC. The chain recombines TRBV20-1 with TRBJ2-1; 7 bases fit TRBD1. This CDR3 comprises 16 residues. The V segment lost 4 bases and the J segment 4 bases; nucleotides outside the gene matches: 13. Germline CDR1 reads DFQATT; CDR2 reads SNEGSKA (reference sequence).

The J gene is TRBJ2-7, the V gene TRBV7-6; TRBD1 matches at 7 bases. From germline, CDR1 is SGHVS and CDR2 FNYEAQ. The J segment lost 6 bases and the V segment lost 5 bases, leaving 13 bases of the junction unmatched. This CDR3 spans 15 amino acids. The CDR3 bases are TGTGCCAGCAGCCCCCGACAGGGAAGAAACGGCGAGCAGTACTTC. It translates to CASSPRQGRNGEQYF.

This clonotype was counted only a few times. The chain is built from TRBV7-9 and TRBJ2-1, with 9 bases that match TRBD2. The V segment lost 1 base and the J segment 6 bases; nucleotides outside the gene matches: 7. From germline, CDR1 is SEHNR and CDR2 FQNEAQ (reference sequence). The CDR3 length is 16 residues. DNA for the CDR3: TGTGCCAGCAGCTTAGATTGGCGGGAGGGCGGCAATGAGCAGTTCTTC. Protein product: CASSLDWREGGNEQFF. Complete variable domain (other parts from reference TRBV7-9 and TRBJ2-1): DTGVSQNPRHKITKRGQNVTFRCDPISEHNRLYWYRQTLGQGPEFLTYFQNEAQLEKSRLLSDRFSAERPKGSFSTLEIQRTEQGDSAMYLCASSLDWREGGNEQFFGPGTRLTVL.

This clonotype rates as medium-sized. This chain uses TRBV20-1 with TRBJ2-1; TRBD2 matches 7 bases. Germline CDR1 DFQATT, CDR2 SNEGSKA (reference sequence). There are 23 residues in the CDR3. J was trimmed by 8 bases and V by 0 bases; bases with no gene match: 34. The CDR3 is CSARDSWGREGLSRGAGSHEQFF. DNA of the CDR3: TGCAGTGCTAGAGATTCTTGGGGCCGGGAAGGACTAAGTAGGGGAGCGGGAAGCCATGAGCAGTTCTTC.

This clonotype was seen repeatedly, ten times or more. CDR3 protein: CASSLRQGTDTQYF. The CDR3 region has the DNA TGTGCCAGCAGTTTACGACAGGGCACAGATACGCAGTATTTT. V usage is TRBV12-3 or TRBV12-4 and J usage is TRBJ2-3; a weak D match, TRBD1 (6 bases). V lost 2 bases and J lost 1, with 7 bases in between. The CDR3 is 14 amino acids.

This clonotype was counted many times. The chain carries TRBV5-1 and TRBJ2-5, with 12 nucleotides matching TRBD1. V lost 2 bases, J lost 5 bases, and 4 bases stayed unmatched. The germline CDR1 and CDR2 sequences are SGHRS and YFSETQ. The length of the CDR3 is 15 residues. CDR3 sequence: CASSFGTGGEETQYF. CDR3 nucleotides: TGCGCCAGCAGCTTCGGGACAGGGGGCGAGGAGACCCAGTACTTC.

This chain links TRBV4-2 with TRBJ1-4; D not certain. Trimming cost V 3 bases and J 0 bases, with 5 bases left between them. This CDR3 comprises 14 residues. Germline CDR1 is LGHNA and CDR2 is YNFKEQ. The CDR3 loop reads CASSQSTTNEKLFF. CDR3 nucleotides: TGTGCCAGCAGCCAGAGTACAACTAATGAAAAACTGTTTTTT.

The chain couples TRBV6-1 to TRBJ2-1; TRBD2 agrees at 11 bases. Germline V gives CDR1 MNHNS, CDR2 SASEGT. The CDR3 runs to 17 residues. Unmatched junction bases numbered 13, after V lost 5 bases and J lost 7 bases. CDR3 region: CASSPTFSGRAENEQFF. DNA for the CDR3: TGTGCCAGCAGTCCCACCTTTAGCGGGAGGGCCGAAAATGAGCAGTTCTTC.

This clonotype came up a few times. The V call is TRBV20-1, the J call TRBJ2-1; maybe TRBD1 (6 bases). The V end was cut by 0 bases, the J end by 0 bases, with 15 bases between. CDR1 is DFQATT and CDR2 is SNEGSKA in the germline V gene (reference sequence). This CDR3 has 17 residues. The CDR3 spells CSARDVLGGSSYNEQFF. The CDR3 DNA reads TGCAGTGCTAGAGACGTGCTAGGGGGAAGCTCCTACAATGAGCAGTTCTTC.

The gene calls are TRBV13 and TRBJ2-7; 7 nucleotides agree with TRBD2. Germline assignment: CDR1 PRHDT and CDR2 FYEKMQ (reference sequence). This CDR3 has 18 residues. Trimming removed 5 bases from V and 2 bases from J; junction bases left unmatched: 18. CDR3 coding DNA: TGTGCCAGCAGCCCTGTGGGAGGGCAGAGAGACCTTACCTACGAGCAGTACTTC. Protein product: CASSPVGGQRDLTYEQYF.

The chain has TRBV6-5 and TRBJ2-4; 9 nucleotides agree with TRBD2. V shed 1 base and J 6 bases; nucleotides not matched to a gene: 4. This CDR3 is built from 15 residues. CDR1 is MNHEY and CDR2 is SVGAGI in the germline V gene. The CDR3 sequence is CASSYWGLALNIQYF. As DNA, the CDR3 is TGTGCCAGCAGTTACTGGGGACTAGCCCTAAACATTCAGTACTTC.

This clonotype was seen only a few times. The chain carries TRBV7-2 and TRBJ2-5; D is unclear. Germline CDR1 is SGHTA and CDR2 is FQGNSA. Trimming left V 3 bases short and J 5 bases short, with 10 bases between. The CDR3 runs to 13 residues. CDR3 sequence (DNA): TGTGCCAGCAGCTTTGAGACGCGCGAGACCCAGTACTTC. This gives the protein CASSFETRETQYF.

CDR3 amino acids: CASSRPGGFANTGELFF. The CDR3 DNA sequence: TGTGCCAGCAGTCGACCGGGGGGGTTCGCGAACACCGGGGAGCTGTTTTTT. The rearrangement uses TRBV28 and TRBJ2-2; 8 positions agree with TRBD2. The J segment lost 0 bases and the V segment lost 5 bases, leaving 8 bases of the junction unmatched. This CDR3 contains 17 residues. The V gene's germline CDR1 is MDHEN and CDR2 SYDVKM.

V gene TRBV7-9 combines with J gene TRBJ1-1; D is perhaps TRBD1 (5 bases). The ends were cut back, 5 bases at V and 1 base at J, with 14 bases in the middle. Germline V gene data show CDR1 as SEHNR and CDR2 as FQNEAQ (reference sequence). CDR3 length: 15 residues. CDR3 sequence: CASSEVGVRNTEAFF. The CDR3 region has the DNA TGTGCCAGCAGCGAAGTGGGGGTTAGGAACACTGAAGCTTTCTTT. The full variable domain, rest sourced from reference TRBV7-9 and TRBJ1-1, is DTGVSQNPRHKITKRGQNVTFRCDPISEHNRLYWYRQTLGQGPEFLTYFQNEAQLEKSRLLSDRFSAERPKGSFSTLEIQRTEQGDSAMYLCASSEVGVRNTEAFFGQGTRLTVV.

This clonotype was seen only a few times. A junction end diverges from the germline sequence, so it may reflect a read error. The J gene is TRBJ2-1, the V gene TRBV7-2, with 8 bases matching TRBD2. Germline assignment: CDR1 SGHTA and CDR2 FQGNSA. CDR3 size: 14 residues. DNA for the CDR3: TGTGCCAGCAGCCTAGCGGGTAGTGGTAATGAGCAGTTCTTC. Encoded protein: CASSLAGSGNEQFF.

This clonotype was seen ten or more times. CDR3 DNA sequence: TGTGCCAGCAGCTTATCGGTGTTGAACGAGCAGTACTTC. This sequence encodes CASSLSVLNEQYF. The chain joins TRBV7-9 to TRBJ2-7; D is unresolved. The CDR3 is 13 amino acids. The V and J ends lost 2 bases and 5 bases respectively, with 10 bases between them. Germline CDR1 SEHNR, CDR2 FQNEAQ (reference sequence). Together with reference TRBV7-9 and TRBJ2-7, the CDR3 gives the full variable domain: DTGVSQNPRHKITKRGQNVTFRCDPISEHNRLYWYRQTLGQGPEFLTYFQNEAQLEKSRLLSDRFSAERPKGSFSTLEIQRTEQGDSAMYLCASSLSVLNEQYFGPGTRLTVT.

This clonotype was seen more than once but under ten times. The chain links TRBV5-1 to TRBJ2-5, with D tentatively TRBD1 or TRBD2 (5 bases each). Germline-derived CDR1 and CDR2 are SGHRS and YFSETQ. The V end lost 0 bases, the J end lost 2 bases, and 11 bases lay between the germline ends. The CDR3 runs to 15 residues. The DNA for the CDR3 is TGCGCCAGCAGCTTGGTCACCGGGGCTCAAGAGACCCAGTACTTC. Amino acid sequence: CASSLVTGAQETQYF.

This clonotype was counted between two and nine times. V and J are TRBV7-6 and TRBJ1-6; D gene unclear. There are 17 residues in the CDR3. The germline V gene encodes CDR1 SGHVS and CDR2 FNYEAQ. V shed 4 bases and J shed 4 bases, with 17 bases lying between them. As DNA, the CDR3 is TGTGCCAGCAGCTCCTTCAGGAGAAGTGGGTATAATTCACCCCTCCACTTT. Amino acids: CASSSFRRSGYNSPLHF.

At least ten counts were recorded for this clonotype. The J gene is TRBJ2-2, the V gene TRBV28, with no clear D. This CDR3 comprises 14 residues. V lost 6 bases and J lost 6, with 14 bases in between. The germline CDR1 and CDR2 sequences are MDHEN and SYDVKM. The CDR3 DNA is TGTGCCAGCAGCCCCCCCCAGCGCCCCGGGGAGCTGTTTTTT. Its protein is CASSPPQRPGELFF.

This clonotype showed up just a few times. This chain joins TRBV12-3 or TRBV12-4 and TRBJ2-7; D not certain. This CDR3 is built from 12 residues. Trimming shortened V by 5 bases and J by 6 bases, and 11 bases separated the two germline ends. The CDR3 loop is CASSPDEVEQYF. The DNA for the CDR3 is TGTGCCAGCAGTCCCGACGAGGTCGAGCAGTACTTC.

CDR3 DNA: TGCGCCAGCAGCCCCGAAGGGACAGGGGGAGAGACCCAGTACTTC. This codes for CASSPEGTGGETQYF. The chain combines TRBV4-3 with TRBJ2-5, with TRBD1 matching 11 bases. Trimming cost V 4 bases and J 4 bases; bases outside gene matches: 5. This CDR3 has 15 amino acids. The germline gives CDR1 LGHNA, CDR2 YSLEER.

This clonotype was seen ten or more times. This rearrangement joins TRBV20-1 to TRBJ1-1; 9 bases are shared with TRBD1. V lost 5 bases and J lost 0; bases outside the gene matches: 4. From germline, CDR1 is DFQATT and CDR2 SNEGSKA (reference sequence). The CDR3 sequence is 14 residues long. In nucleotides, the CDR3 is TGCAGTGCTCCGCGACAGGGGGTGAACACTGAAGCTTTCTTT. This encodes CSAPRQGVNTEAFF.

The CDR3 here is CASSDPGRDEKLFF. The CDR3 DNA reads as TGCGCCAGCAGCGACCCGGGCCGGGACGAAAAACTGTTTTTT. The V call is TRBV4-3, the J call TRBJ1-4; possible D gene TRBD1, 5 bases. The length of the CDR3 is 14 residues. V lost 5 bases and J lost 8, with 15 bases in between. CDR1 is LGHNA, CDR2 YSLEER, per germline.

This sequence joins TRBV4-1 and TRBJ1-3; D may be TRBD1 (6 bases). Trimming left V 3 bases short and J 2 bases short, with 11 bases between. The germline CDR1 and CDR2 sequences are MGHRA and YSYEKL. The CDR3 runs to 15 residues. As DNA, the CDR3 is TGCGCCAGCAGCCAGTCCGGGACACCTGGAAACACCATATATTTT. Its protein product is CASSQSGTPGNTIYF.